The 12 T cell receptor beta chains presented below share a single source sample, sequenced in a study of T cells in Graves' hyperthyroidism and ophthalmopathy. Authors of the study amplified TCR beta CDR3 regions from RNA transcripts. HTBI primers were employed in a first-round RT-PCR of the TCR CDR3. TCRdb recomputed calls from the multiplex PCR reads with MiXCR, one row per CDR3 protein. The table records around 250,000 distinct CDR3 sequences, 13% to 15% of them present only once. The sequencing sample was made of blood. Source of these receptors: a woman in her thirties or forties with Graves' hyperthyroidism that later progressed to Graves' ophthalmopathy.

This clonotype was picked up many times. For the CDR3, the DNA is TGTGCCAGCACCCGTTACTTGGCGTCCACTGAAGCTTTCTTT. It yields the protein CASTRYLASTEAFF. The rearrangement uses TRBV28 and TRBJ1-1, with D uncertain. There are 14 residues in the CDR3. The V gene lost 7 bases and the J gene lost 4 bases, with 16 bases spanning the gap. In germline, CDR1 is MDHEN, CDR2 SYDVKM.

This clonotype was seen ten or more times. The CDR3: CSASPFRETDYEQYF. The CDR3 DNA sequence: TGCAGTGCTAGCCCTTTCCGGGAGACCGACTACGAGCAGTACTTC. The V call is TRBV20-1, the J call TRBJ2-7; a weak D match, TRBD2 (6 bases). Germline CDR1 and CDR2: DFQATT and SNEGSKA (reference sequence). The CDR3 loop spans 15 amino acids. V lost 3 bases and J 3 bases, leaving 18 bases between the germline ends.

This clonotype was seen at least ten times. The chain is built from TRBV4-1 and TRBJ1-4; D unclear. Between the trimmed V and J ends, which lost 0 bases and 0 bases, there was a span of 17 bases. Germline lookup yields CDR1 MGHRA and CDR2 YSYEKL. The CDR3 totals 19 residues. The chain's CDR3 is CASSQDPRVRASTNEKLFF. CDR3 in DNA: TGCGCCAGCAGCCAAGACCCCCGTGTGAGGGCTTCAACTAATGAAAAACTGTTTTTT.

This clonotype was seen at least ten times. This sequence joins TRBV9 and TRBJ1-3; possibly TRBD1 for D (5 bases). This CDR3 is 16 amino acids long. Germline V lookup: CDR1 SGDLS, CDR2 YYNGEE. Trimming pared 3 bases from V and 1 base from J, leaving 14 bases between. CDR3 in amino acids: CASSAEGRASGNTIYF. The CDR3 DNA follows: TGTGCCAGCAGCGCCGAGGGGCGGGCATCTGGAAACACCATATATTTT. Full variable domain (remainder filled in from reference TRBV9 and TRBJ1-3): DSGVTQTPKHLITATGQRVTLRCSPRSGDLSVYWYQQSLDQGLQFLIQYYNGEERAKGNILERFSAQQFPDLHSELNLSSLELGDSALYFCASSAEGRASGNTIYFGEGSWLTVV.

The chain links TRBV28 to TRBJ2-2; D perhaps matches TRBD2 (5 bases). Deletions cut 1 base from V and 6 bases from J, with 15 bases between. The germline V gene encodes CDR1 MDHEN and CDR2 SYDVKM. The CDR3 is 16 amino acids. For the CDR3, the DNA is TGTGCCAGCAGTTTATCGAGACTACCGTGGGCCGGGGAGCTGTTTTTT. This gives the protein CASSLSRLPWAGELFF.

This clonotype came up many times. CDR3: CATSDSSNYGYTF. The CDR3 bases are TGTGCCACCTCGGACAGTTCTAACTATGGCTACACCTTC. V usage is TRBV2 and J usage is TRBJ1-2, with D possibly being TRBD1 (6 bases). Germline assignment: CDR1 SNHLY and CDR2 FYNNEI. CDR3 length equals 13 residues. Trimming pared 10 bases from V and 0 bases from J, leaving 12 bases between.

This clonotype has a handful of counts. The V gene is TRBV5-6, the J gene TRBJ2-1; 9 nucleotides align to TRBD2. This CDR3 contains 12 residues. Trimming took 3 bases from V and 10 from J; bases not matched to a gene: 2. CDR1 and CDR2 (germline): SGHDT, YYEEEE. CDR3 coding DNA: TGTGCCAGCAGCTCTAGCGGGGAGGAGCAGTTCTTC. The encoded protein is CASSSSGEEQFF.

This clonotype was counted at least ten times. The chain employs TRBV2 and TRBJ1-3; no firm D call. The CDR3 length is 15 residues. The V end lost 3 bases, the J end lost 0 bases, and 9 bases lay between the germline ends. Germline CDR1 and CDR2: SNHLY and FYNNEI. The CDR3 loop is CASSERPSSGNTIYF. Written as DNA, the CDR3 is TGTGCCAGCAGTGAGAGGCCCAGCTCTGGAAACACCATATATTTT.

At least ten counts were recorded for this clonotype. This rearrangement joins TRBV28 to TRBJ1-2; D is ambiguous. The CDR3 sequence is 12 residues long. The germline gives CDR1 MDHEN, CDR2 SYDVKM. V was pared by 2 bases and J by 5 bases, with 6 bases between. CDR3: CASSLDGYGYTF. The CDR3 region has the DNA TGTGCCAGCAGTTTAGATGGTTATGGCTACACCTTC.

This clonotype occurred many times. The chain carries TRBV28 and TRBJ1-1; 7 positions match TRBD1. This CDR3 has 15 residues. Germline V lookup: CDR1 MDHEN, CDR2 SYDVKM. V shed 6 bases, J shed 4 bases, and the junction held 11 bases outside the gene matches. CDR3 sequence (DNA): TGTGCCAGCAGAACCCGGAAGGGACAGATCACTGAAGCTTTCTTT. Amino acids: CASRTRKGQITEAFF.

The chain recombines TRBV7-9 with TRBJ2-2; TRBD2 agrees at 9 bases. CDR3 size: 13 residues. From germline, CDR1 is SEHNR and CDR2 FQNEAQ (reference sequence). Trimming at V came to 5 bases and at J to 7 bases, leaving 2 bases not matched to a gene. CDR3 bases: TGTGCCAGCAGCCGGCGGGAGGGCGGGGAGCTGTTTTTT. The encoded protein is CASSRREGGELFF.

About this clonotype: Given a much more abundant clone one base away, this may be a read error. The V call is TRBV6-1, the J call TRBJ1-6, with a possible D match to TRBD1 (6 bases). Germline values: CDR1 MNHNS, CDR2 SASEGT. The germline V and J ends were trimmed by 6 bases and 5 bases, with 11 bases remaining between them. CDR3 length equals 14 residues. The CDR3: CASSSGTNNSPLHF. The CDR3, as DNA: TGTGCCAGCAGCTCCGGGACAAATAATTCACCCCTCCACTTT.